The clone carrying this T cell receptor beta chain has ten or more counts. No antigen is known for it. The data were taken from a study of T-cell memory formation after mild COVID-19. Broader study findings: Confirmation of SARS-CoV-2 specificity was lacking for second-wave clones peaking day 37. Day 15 to 85 contracting clones showed balanced CD4/CD8; day 15 to 37 expanders favored CD4+.

The TCR alpha and TCR beta cDNA libraries, bearing sample barcodes and UMIs, were generated by 5'RACE using constant-segment primers. One entry per CDR3 protein, called by TCRdb with MiXCR from the 5' RACE reads. The sample consists of 30,000 to 35,000 distinct CDR3 sequences, 7% to 8% of them appearing once. The junction had 7 bases not matched to a gene; V was cut back by 12 bases and J by 4 bases. Germline V gives CDR1 KGHDR, CDR2 SFDVKD. The CDR3 has 14 residues. This chain uses TRBV24-1 with TRBJ2-1, with 11 bases lining up with TRBD1. This clonotype was sampled from a man in his late teens or twenties who had mild COVID-19 (a few samples of this study predate the infection). Cell type and time point are not known. Sequenced: PBMCs or a T cell subset sorted from them (not recorded which). CDR3 bases: TGTGCCCCTGACCGGGACAGGGGGTACAATGAGCAGTTCTTC. It specifies CAPDRDRGYNEQFF.